This TCR beta chain emerged from a study of T-cell reconstitution after alpha-beta-depleted transplantation in children. The ends were cut back, 2 bases at V and 4 bases at J, with 12 bases in the middle. The CDR3 is made up of 15 amino acids. The TCRbeta library incorporated unique molecular identifiers. TCRdb re-analysed the PCR reads in MiXCR, keeping a single row per CDR3 protein. The sample has some 340,000 distinct CDR3 sequences; 9% to 12% are singletons. The clonotype was recovered from a human donor who donated a stem cell graft to a child with acute lymphoblastic leukemia. This sample comprised PBMCs from the stem cell graft donor, obtained from the stem cell graft. J is TRBJ2-1 and V is TRBV12-3 or TRBV12-4; the D gene is possibly TRBD2 (6 bases). The CDR3: CASSLRGAGYNEQFF. For the CDR3, the DNA is TGTGCCAGCAGTTTAAGGGGCGCGGGGTACAATGAGCAGTTCTTC.